One sample yielded the 21 T cell receptor beta chains listed below, sequenced in a study of cytomegalovirus exposure and HLA in healthy donors. Some clones are missing from TCRdb's copy, which holds only in-frame ones; the method was immunoSEQ multiplex PCR. Of 200,000 to 300,000 clones listed, 90% are singletons. Sample: PBMCs. The receptors were sampled from a woman younger than 45 in good health and CMV-seronegative.

V and J are TRBV29-1 and TRBJ2-7; a possible D gene is TRBD1 (7 bases). The CDR3 has 14 amino acids. Trimming removed 3 bases from V and 6 bases from J, with 18 bases in between. CDR1 and CDR2 (germline): SQVTM, ANQGSEA. CDR3 nucleotides: TGCAGCGTTGAGTTCAGGGGGAGGTCGCGCGAGCAGTACTTC. It translates to CSVEFRGRSREQYF.

This clone was seen once. This chain links TRBV6-1 with TRBJ1-5; a weak D match, TRBD1 (5 bases). Germline V gives CDR1 MNHNS, CDR2 SASEGT. The ends were cut back, 7 bases at V and 5 bases at J, with 15 bases in the middle. The CDR3 sequence is 14 residues long. The CDR3 sequence: CASIKEAGHQPQHF. CDR3 sequence (DNA): TGTGCCAGCATTAAGGAGGCAGGGCATCAGCCCCAGCATTTT.

This chain uses TRBV6-5 with TRBJ2-7, with unresolved D. CDR3 length: 12 residues. Trimming removed 3 bases from V and 6 bases from J, with 9 bases in between. CDR1 and CDR2 (germline): MNHEY, SVGAGI. The CDR3 DNA reads as TGTGCCAGCAGTTATGTCGGCGGCGAGCAGTACTTC. Its translation is CASSYVGGEQYF.

The chain uses TRBV30 and TRBJ1-1; unclear D gene. CDR3 size: 13 residues. Trimming removed 3 bases from V and 1 base from J, with 9 bases in between. The germline gives CDR1 GTSNPN, CDR2 SVGIG (reference sequence). CDR3 amino acids: CAWSRQANTEAFF. CDR3 nucleotide sequence: TGTGCCTGGAGCCGTCAGGCGAACACTGAAGCTTTCTTT.

The chain carries TRBV28 and TRBJ2-5; tentatively, D is TRBD2 (6 bases). In germline, CDR1 is MDHEN, CDR2 SYDVKM. V was clipped by 3 bases and J by 4 bases, with 9 bases between them. CDR3 length: 13 amino acids. The chain's CDR3 is CASSFLGGETQYF. CDR3 DNA sequence: TGTGCCAGCAGTTTCCTGGGGGGAGAGACCCAGTACTTC.

This clone has only one observation. The chain uses TRBV11-3 and TRBJ2-1; D remains unclear. The germline V and J ends were trimmed by 5 bases and 2 bases, with 13 bases remaining between them. Germline V CDR1 and CDR2: SGHNT, YENEEA. CDR3 size: 15 residues. The CDR3 bases are TGTGCCAGCAGCCAGACGGGCTTTACCTACAATGAGCAGTTCTTC. It specifies CASSQTGFTYNEQFF. Full variable domain (outside the CDR3, taken from reference TRBV11-3 and TRBJ2-1): EAGVVQSPRYKIIEKKQPVAFWCNPISGHNTLYWYLQNLGQGPELLIRYENEEAVDDSQLPKDRFSAERLKGVDSTLKIQPAELGDSAVYLCASSQTGFTYNEQFFGPGTRLTVL.

The chain joins TRBV7-9 to TRBJ2-7, with 9 bases lining up with TRBD1. The V and J ends lost 5 bases and 6 bases, in that order; junction bases with no gene match: 8. CDR1 and CDR2 (germline): SEHNR, FQNEAQ (reference sequence). The CDR3 has 14 residues. The CDR3 here is CASSPGQGSPEQYF. CDR3 DNA sequence: TGTGCCAGCAGCCCGGGACAGGGATCCCCCGAGCAGTACTTC.

In regard to this clone: The same CDR3 also results from other DNA sequences found in this sample. This rearrangement joins TRBV5-1 to TRBJ2-7; D perhaps matches TRBD2 (6 bases). Germline-derived CDR1 and CDR2 are SGHRS and YFSETQ. CDR3 length: 14 amino acids. V was shortened by 2 bases and J by 2 bases, with 11 bases between the two germline ends. CDR3: CASSFGGRTYEQYF. The CDR3 DNA sequence: TGCGCCAGCAGCTTTGGAGGGAGGACCTACGAGCAGTACTTC.

This chain joins TRBV2 and TRBJ2-3, with D perhaps matching TRBD1 or TRBD2 (5 bases each). Trimming pared 6 bases from V and 13 bases from J, leaving 17 bases between. CDR1 and CDR2 (germline): SNHLY, FYNNEI. The length of the CDR3 is 12 residues. CDR3 sequence reads: CASRVGVHLKYF. The CDR3 DNA is TGTGCCAGCAGGGTGGGGGTCCATTTAAAGTATTTT.

The V gene is TRBV7-9, the J gene TRBJ2-1, with D possibly TRBD2 on 5 matching bases. Germline lookup yields CDR1 SEHNR and CDR2 FQNEAQ (reference sequence). The CDR3 is 15 residues long. Trimming shortened V by 1 base and J by 8 bases, and 15 bases separated the two germline ends. Here the CDR3 reads CASSLDRGILDEQFF. In DNA form, the CDR3 reads TGTGCCAGCAGCTTAGATCGGGGTATCCTGGATGAGCAGTTCTTC.

The chain couples TRBV5-6 to TRBJ2-7; 11 bases match TRBD1. Germline V gene sequence: CDR1 SGHDT, CDR2 YYEEEE. This CDR3 spans 15 amino acids. Trimming at V came to 0 bases and at J to 3 bases, leaving 2 bases not matched to a gene. In nucleotides, the CDR3 is TGTGCCAGCAGCTTGGGGACAGGGGGCCTCTACGAGCAGTACTTC. Protein sequence: CASSLGTGGLYEQYF.

The V and J genes are TRBV27 and TRBJ2-7; tentative D call: TRBD1 (6 bases). Trimming removed 6 bases from V and 0 bases from J, with 15 bases in between. The CDR3 runs to 15 residues. Germline CDR1 is MNHEY and CDR2 is SMNVEV (reference sequence). CDR3: CASSPLGTTSYEQYF. The CDR3, as DNA: TGTGCCAGCAGCCCTTTAGGGACAACCTCCTACGAGCAGTACTTC.

This chain links TRBV2 with TRBJ2-6; 10 nucleotides match TRBD2. Germline V gives CDR1 SNHLY, CDR2 FYNNEI. The junction had 14 bases not matched to a gene; V was cut back by 5 bases and J by 4 bases. This CDR3 is 19 amino acids long. The CDR3, as DNA: TGTGCCAGCAGTATAATTTCAAGCGGGAGGGCCCCCGGGGCCAACGTCCTGACTTTC. It specifies CASSIISSGRAPGANVLTF.

The chain carries TRBV5-8 and TRBJ2-3; 10 bases line up with TRBD2. Germline lookup yields CDR1 SGHTS and CDR2 YDEGEE. CDR3 length: 16 amino acids. Trimming took 1 base from V and 4 from J; bases not matched to a gene: 6. The CDR3 loop is CASSLRLAGAADTQYF. CDR3 nucleotides: TGTGCCAGCAGCTTGAGGCTAGCGGGAGCGGCAGATACGCAGTATTTT.

This chain uses TRBV6-1 with TRBJ2-3, with a weak D call TRBD1 (5 bases). The CDR3 runs 17 residues. Trimming took 0 bases from V and 3 from J, leaving 16 bases between them. Germline CDR1 MNHNS, CDR2 SASEGT. CDR3 sequence reads: CASSEATRGPTTDTQYF. In DNA, the CDR3 is TGTGCCAGCAGTGAAGCTACAAGGGGCCCTACTACAGATACGCAGTATTTT.

This clone has a single count. The chain uses TRBV28 and TRBJ1-4; possibly TRBD1 for D (5 bases). The V and J ends lost 5 bases and 4 bases respectively, with 23 bases between them. CDR1 is MDHEN, CDR2 SYDVKM, per germline. The CDR3 loop spans 18 amino acids. CDR3: CASSPRGASGFSNEKLFF. CDR3 in DNA: TGTGCCAGCAGTCCAAGAGGGGCATCGGGGTTTAGTAATGAAAAACTGTTTTTT.

The V and J genes are TRBV15 and TRBJ2-2, with D uncertain. V lost 1 base and J 8 bases, leaving 8 bases between the germline ends. The CDR3 is made up of 13 amino acids. Germline CDR1 reads LNHNV; CDR2 reads YYDKDF (reference sequence). The CDR3 region is CATSRVPSGELFF. In DNA form, the CDR3 reads TGTGCCACCAGCAGAGTTCCATCTGGGGAGCTGTTTTTT.

This chain links TRBV9 with TRBJ2-1; TRBD2 is a possible D gene (6 bases). The CDR3 loop spans 15 amino acids. Germline assignment: CDR1 SGDLS and CDR2 YYNGEE. Trimming took 1 base from V and 2 from J, leaving 10 bases between them. CDR3 residues: CASSVSSGAYNEQFF. As DNA, the CDR3 is TGTGCCAGCAGCGTAAGTAGCGGTGCCTACAATGAGCAGTTCTTC.

This clone showed up just a few times. J is TRBJ1-4 and V is TRBV19, with 8 bases identical to TRBD1. With 3 bases clipped from V and 5 bases from J, the junction kept 11 bases outside the gene matches. In germline, CDR1 is LNHDA, CDR2 SQIVND (reference sequence). The length of the CDR3 is 17 residues. The CDR3 loop is CASSMPPDRARNEKLFF. The CDR3, as DNA: TGTGCCAGTAGTATGCCCCCGGACAGGGCCAGGAATGAAAAACTGTTTTTT.

This chain links TRBV4-3 with TRBJ2-7; maybe TRBD1 (6 bases). Trimming removed 1 base from V and 0 bases from J, with 10 bases in between. This CDR3 region has 15 residues. From germline, CDR1 is LGHNA and CDR2 YSLEER. The CDR3 sequence: CASSQGRDTSYEQYF. The CDR3 bases are TGCGCCAGCAGCCAAGGCCGGGACACCTCCTACGAGCAGTACTTC.

This chain links TRBV27 with TRBJ1-1, with 8 bases fitting TRBD1. The CDR3 consists of 14 residues. CDR1 is MNHEY, CDR2 SMNVEV, per germline (reference sequence). The V and J ends lost 6 bases and 1 base, in that order; junction bases with no gene match: 4. In DNA form, the CDR3 reads TGTGCCAGCAGCCCCGGGACAGGGAACACTGAAGCTTTCTTT. Encoded protein: CASSPGTGNTEAFF.